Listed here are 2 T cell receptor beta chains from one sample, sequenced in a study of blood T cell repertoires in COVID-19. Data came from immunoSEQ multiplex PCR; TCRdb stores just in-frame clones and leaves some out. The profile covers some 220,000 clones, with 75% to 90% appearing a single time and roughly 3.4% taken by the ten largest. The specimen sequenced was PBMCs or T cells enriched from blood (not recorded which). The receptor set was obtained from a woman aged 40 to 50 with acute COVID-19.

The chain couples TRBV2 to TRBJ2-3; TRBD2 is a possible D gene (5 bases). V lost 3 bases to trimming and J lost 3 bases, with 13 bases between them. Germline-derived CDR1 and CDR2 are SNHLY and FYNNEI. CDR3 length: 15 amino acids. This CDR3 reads CASSETLSDTDTQYF. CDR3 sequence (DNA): TGTGCCAGCAGTGAGACGCTTAGCGATACAGATACGCAGTATTTT. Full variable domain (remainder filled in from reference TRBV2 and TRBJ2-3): EPEVTQTPSHQVTQMGQEVILRCVPISNHLYFYWYRQILGQKVEFLVSFYNNEISEKSEIFDDQFSVERPDGSNFTLKIRSTKLEDSAMYFCASSETLSDTDTQYFGPGTRLTVL.

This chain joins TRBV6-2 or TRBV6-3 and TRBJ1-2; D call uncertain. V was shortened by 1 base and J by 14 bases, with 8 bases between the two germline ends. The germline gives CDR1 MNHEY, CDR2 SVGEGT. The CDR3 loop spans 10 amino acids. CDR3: CASSYLVLTF. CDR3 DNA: TGTGCCAGCAGTTACTTGGTTCTAACCTTC.